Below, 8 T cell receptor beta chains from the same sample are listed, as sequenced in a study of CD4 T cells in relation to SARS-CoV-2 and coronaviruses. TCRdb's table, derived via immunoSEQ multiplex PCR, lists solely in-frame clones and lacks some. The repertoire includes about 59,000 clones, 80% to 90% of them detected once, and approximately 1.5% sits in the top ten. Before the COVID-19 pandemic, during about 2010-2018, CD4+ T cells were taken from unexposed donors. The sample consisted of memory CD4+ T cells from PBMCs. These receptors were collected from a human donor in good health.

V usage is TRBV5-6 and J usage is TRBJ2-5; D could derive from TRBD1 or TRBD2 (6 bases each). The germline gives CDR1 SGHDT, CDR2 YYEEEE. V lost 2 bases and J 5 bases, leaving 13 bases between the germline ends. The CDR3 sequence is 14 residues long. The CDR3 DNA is TGTGCCAGCAGCTTACAGGGCGGGGAGGAGACCCAGTACTTC. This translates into CASSLQGGEETQYF.

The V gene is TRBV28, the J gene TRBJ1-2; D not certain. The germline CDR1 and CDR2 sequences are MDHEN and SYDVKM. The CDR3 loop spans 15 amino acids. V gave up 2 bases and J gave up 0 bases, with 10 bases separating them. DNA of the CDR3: TGTGCCAGCAGTTTACCCTCGGCAGCTAACTATGGCTACACCTTC. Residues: CASSLPSAANYGYTF.

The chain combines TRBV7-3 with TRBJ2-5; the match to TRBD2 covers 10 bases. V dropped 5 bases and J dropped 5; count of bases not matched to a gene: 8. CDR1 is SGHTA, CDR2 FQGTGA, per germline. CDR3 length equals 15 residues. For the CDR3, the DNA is TGTGCCAGCAGCGGGAGTAGCGGGGGGTGGGAGACCCAGTACTTC. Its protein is CASSGSSGGWETQYF.

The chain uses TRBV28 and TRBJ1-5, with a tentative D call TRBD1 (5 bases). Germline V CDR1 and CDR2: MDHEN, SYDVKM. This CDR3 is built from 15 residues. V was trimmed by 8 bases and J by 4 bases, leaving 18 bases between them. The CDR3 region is CASVIGGNANQPQHF. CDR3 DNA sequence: TGTGCCAGCGTGATTGGGGGGAATGCAAATCAGCCCCAGCATTTT.

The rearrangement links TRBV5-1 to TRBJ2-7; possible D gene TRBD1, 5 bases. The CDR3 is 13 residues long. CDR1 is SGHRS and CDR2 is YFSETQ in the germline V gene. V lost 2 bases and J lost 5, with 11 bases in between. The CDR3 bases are TGCGCCAGCAGCTTCAAGGGGCCCGACGAGCAGTACTTC. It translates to CASSFKGPDEQYF.

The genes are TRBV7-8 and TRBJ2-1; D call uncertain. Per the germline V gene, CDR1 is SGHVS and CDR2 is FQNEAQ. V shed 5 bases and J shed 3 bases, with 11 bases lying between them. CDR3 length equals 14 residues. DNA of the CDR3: TGTGCCAGCAGCACCCGGATTGACTACAATGAGCAGTTCTTC. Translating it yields CASSTRIDYNEQFF. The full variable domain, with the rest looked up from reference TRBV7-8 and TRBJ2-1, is GAGVSQSPRYKVAKRGQDVALRCDPISGHVSLFWYQQALGQGPEFLTYFQNEAQLDKSGLPSDRFFAERPEGSVSTLKIQRTQQEDSAVYLCASSTRIDYNEQFFGPGTRLTVL.

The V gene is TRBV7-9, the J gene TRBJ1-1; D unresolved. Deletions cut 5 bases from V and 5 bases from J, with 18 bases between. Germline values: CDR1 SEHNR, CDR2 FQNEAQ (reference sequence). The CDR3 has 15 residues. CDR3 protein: CASSPQTGVGTEAFF. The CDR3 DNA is TGTGCCAGCAGCCCTCAGACCGGAGTAGGGACTGAAGCTTTCTTT.

The CDR3 nucleotides are TGTGCCACCCGAGGTAGCGGGAGCATAGAGACCCAGTACTTC. Encoded protein: CATRGSGSIETQYF. The genes are TRBV24-1 and TRBJ2-5; 9 bases align to TRBD2. Germline CDR1 KGHDR, CDR2 SFDVKD. The CDR3 has 14 amino acids. Trimming took 9 bases from V and 4 from J; bases not matched to a gene: 8.